This T cell receptor (beta chain) was retrieved from a study of memory CD4+ T cells and cytomegalovirus serostatus (dated by TCRdb to the late 2010s). For the study in its entirety: A total of about 35 healthy Belgian adults, of whom 9 were CMV seropositive and about 24 were CMV seronegative, were included in the cohort. CD4+ memory TCRbeta repertoires of a Belgian cohort with known cytomegalovirus serostatus were sequenced in order to replicate a published TCR-based CMV serostatus classifier. Here is what the overall study found, with its caveats: Only CD4+CD45RO+ memory cells were sequenced, in contrast to the original study, in which naive and memory CD4+ and CD8+ populations were covered. CMV serostatus prediction reached a median bootstrapped AUC of about 0.94 with the original framework and just under 0.93 with a US-trained random forest. On the Belgian cohort, the classifier built on the original framework reached a median bootstrapped AUC of nearly 0.96, with a 95% CI of 0.76-1.00. The results were interpreted as suggesting that the CMV-associated TCR signature is largely present in the CD4+ memory repertoire. Among the roughly 160 previously reported CMV-associated TCRbeta sequences, over 65 showed up in the CD4+ memory repertoires, with each one found in between one and five individuals.

Genomic DNA was extracted from sorted cells with the Quick-DNA Microprep Kit. Amplification of TCRbeta DNA was done with the immunoSEQ hsTCRbeta kit, following the protocol from the manufacturer. TCRbeta libraries were sequenced on an Illumina MiSeq instrument. The original methods were these. After out-of-frame sequences were removed, 2.4 million or so distinct TCRbeta sequences remained, averaging about 66,813 per individual. Each individual was scored using the number of 150 to 200 previously reported CMV-associated TCRbeta sequences that the individual carried and the total number of productive distinct TCRbeta sequences. A beta-binomial model was reimplemented in Python, and scikit-learn random forests with default parameters were trained on data from the US cohort. On the Belgian cohort, classifier performance was reported as the median AUC, along with percentile confidence intervals, across 10,000 bootstrap iterations. In TCRdb, the immuneACCESS table is reduced to in-frame sequences with V and J assigned. These tables do not hold every clone; where another copy was compared, an unresolved V gene accounts for under half, and the others remain unexplained. D and trimming come from the DNA, and the V and J calls and clone size come from that table. The sample has 56,000 or so clones on record, more than 75% of them singletons. The ten largest clonotypes hold approximately 0.43% of the sample.

For this clone: The clone's antigen remains unknown. No much larger clone is present one base from it, and per-base qualities are unavailable.

In the germline V gene, CDR1 corresponds to SGHRS and CDR2 to YFSETQ. CDR3 length: 16 amino acids, cysteine to phenylalanine. Only the CDR3 region is kept as DNA, spanning 48 bases read in frame from base 1. The V end loses 2 bases and the J end loses 7 bases, and a stretch of 16 bases separates them. A FACSAria II was used to sort memory CD4+ T cells, defined as single viable CD3+CD4+CD8-CD45RO+ cells. CMV serostatus was assessed using a Roche Elecsys assay, by which serum IgG against CMV pp150, pp28, p38 and p52 was detected. After thawing, total CD4+ T cells were enriched by positive selection with CD4 magnetic microbeads. The samples came from a separate study whose specific focus was interrogating the CD4+ T cell memory repertoire. Peripheral blood mononuclear cells were isolated and cryopreserved according to standard operating procedures, and serum was stored at -80 degrees C. The staining used CD3-PerCP (BW264/56), CD4-APC (RPA-T4), CD45RO-PE (UCHT1) and CD8-Pacific Orange (3B5) antibodies, and Sytox blue was used to exclude non-viable cells.

The clonotype originates from an adult in good health and CMV-seronegative. The rearrangement combines TRBV5-1 with TRBJ1-6; the D gene assignment is ambiguous. Material for sequencing was memory CD4+ T cells from blood. The sequenced DNA is TGCGCCAGCAGCTTTTCCCTTTCTACCTTCAATTCACCCCTCCACTTT. Its translation is CASSFSLSTFNSPLHF.